Below are 8 T cell receptor beta chains sequenced from a single sample in a study of T cell responses to AZD1222 COVID-19 vaccine. Produced via immunoSEQ multiplex PCR; TCRdb's table is partial and in-frame only. The sample lists tens of thousands of clones; 80% were seen once. The source was peripheral blood, collected on day 0 of AZD1222 vaccination. The receptors come from an adult in good health.

The genes are TRBV5-6 and TRBJ1-5, with 7 bases fitting TRBD1. Trimming cost V 1 base and J 0 bases; bases outside gene matches: 7. This CDR3 contains 17 residues. The germline V gene has CDR1 SGHDT and CDR2 YYEEEE. CDR3 DNA: TGTGCCAGCAGCTTGACGACAGGGACTTATAGCAATCAGCCCCAGCATTTT. Translation gives CASSLTTGTYSNQPQHF.

In DNA form, the CDR3 reads TGCGCCAGCAGCCAATACGGGGGGACAGATAATTCACCCCTCCACTTT. Its translation: CASSQYGGTDNSPLHF. The chain has TRBV4-3 and TRBJ1-6; 7 nucleotides match TRBD1. Trimming removed 2 bases from V and 5 bases from J; junction bases left unmatched: 6. CDR1 is LGHNA and CDR2 is YSLEER in the germline V gene. The CDR3 is made up of 16 amino acids.

This rearrangement joins TRBV5-5 to TRBJ2-5, with 9 nucleotides matching TRBD1. V dropped 3 bases and J dropped 1; count of bases not matched to a gene: 10. This CDR3 region has 17 residues. CDR1 and CDR2 (germline): SGHKS, YYEKEE (reference sequence). The CDR3 DNA follows: TGTGCCAGCAGCTCCGGGACAGGGATTCCCGCCCAAGAGACCCAGTACTTC. It encodes CASSSGTGIPAQETQYF.

The chain uses TRBV15 and TRBJ1-2; no firm D call. Trimming shortened V by 0 bases and J by 5 bases, and 13 bases separated the two germline ends. Germline CDR1 reads LNHNV; CDR2 reads YYDKDF (reference sequence). This CDR3 comprises 15 residues. The CDR3 region has the DNA TGTGCCACCAGCAGAGATTCGGAGACGGATTATGGCTACACCTTC. It specifies CATSRDSETDYGYTF. Full variable domain (missing parts from reference TRBV15 and TRBJ1-2): DAMVIQNPRYQVTQFGKPVTLSCSQTLNHNVMYWYQQKSSQAPKLLFHYYDKDFNNEADTPDNFQSRRPNTSFCFLDIRSPGLGDTAMYLCATSRDSETDYGYTFGSGTRLTVV.

The V and J genes are TRBV5-6 and TRBJ1-2, with a possible D match to TRBD1 (5 bases). Germline V lookup: CDR1 SGHDT, CDR2 YYEEEE. Trimming cost V 5 bases and J 4 bases, with 21 bases left between them. The CDR3 length is 16 residues. The CDR3 coding sequence is TGTGCCAGCAGGGGGCAGGGAGGTGTGGGAAGCTATGGCTACACCTTC. Translated, it gives CASRGQGGVGSYGYTF.

In its sample, this clone was seen a few times. The genes are TRBV27 and TRBJ2-3, with TRBD1 matching 8 bases. The V segment lost 5 bases and the J segment 4 bases; nucleotides outside the gene matches: 8. Germline CDR1 reads MNHEY; CDR2 reads SMNVEV (reference sequence). This CDR3 has 15 residues. CDR3 bases: TGTGCCAGCAGTATGAGGACAGGGTGGGCAGATACGCAGTATTTT. This sequence encodes CASSMRTGWADTQYF.

This chain connects TRBV3-1 (or the pseudogene TRBV3-2) to TRBJ1-6; D might be TRBD1 (6 bases). This CDR3 is built from 15 residues. CDR1 LGHDT and CDR2 YNNKEL come from the germline V gene (reference sequence). V lost 1 base and J 9 bases, leaving 13 bases between the germline ends. The CDR3 DNA sequence: TGTGCCAGCAGCCAAGGCGGGGGGGCTGGTTCACCCCTCCACTTT. As protein: CASSQGGGAGSPLHF.

This clone was observed a few times. V gene TRBV4-1 combines with J gene TRBJ1-5; D may be TRBD1 (6 bases). Germline V gene lookup returns CDR1 MGHRA and CDR2 YSYEKL. CDR3 size: 14 residues. Trimming pared 0 bases from V and 11 bases from J, leaving 14 bases between. CDR3 loop: CASSQDGGLRSQHF. The CDR3 nucleotides read TGCGCCAGCAGCCAAGACGGGGGCCTAAGGTCCCAGCATTTT.